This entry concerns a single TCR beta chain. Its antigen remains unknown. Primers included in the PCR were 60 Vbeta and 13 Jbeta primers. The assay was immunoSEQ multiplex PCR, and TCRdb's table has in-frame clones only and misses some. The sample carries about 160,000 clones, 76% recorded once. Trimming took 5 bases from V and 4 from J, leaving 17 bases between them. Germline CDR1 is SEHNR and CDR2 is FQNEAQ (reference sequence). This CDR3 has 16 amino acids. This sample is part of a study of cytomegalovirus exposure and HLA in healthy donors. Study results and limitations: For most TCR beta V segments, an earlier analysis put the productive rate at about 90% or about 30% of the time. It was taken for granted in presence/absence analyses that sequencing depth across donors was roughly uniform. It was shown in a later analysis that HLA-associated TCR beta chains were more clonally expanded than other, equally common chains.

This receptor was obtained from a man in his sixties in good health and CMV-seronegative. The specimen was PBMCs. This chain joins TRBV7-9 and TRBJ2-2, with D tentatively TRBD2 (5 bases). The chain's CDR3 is CASSPVGDWVTGELFF. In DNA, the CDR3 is TGTGCCAGCAGCCCAGTGGGAGATTGGGTCACCGGGGAGCTGTTTTTT.